These 10 T cell receptor beta chains were sequenced from one sample in a study of CD8 T cells in Susac syndrome. After extraction with the RNeasy kit, about 0.5 to 1 ug of the RNA was reverse transcribed using random hexamers. TCRdb used MiXCR to reprocess the immunoSEQ multiplex PCR reads, holding one entry per CDR3 protein. The sample holds some 77,000 distinct CDR3 sequences, 85% to 95% seen once. Material for sequencing was CD4+ T cells from PBMCs. The receptors derive from a human donor with Susac syndrome.

The chain recombines TRBV13 with TRBJ2-1; TRBD1 or TRBD2 may be the D gene (5 bases each). The CDR3 consists of 14 residues. The V gene's germline CDR1 is PRHDT and CDR2 FYEKMQ (reference sequence). Trimming pared 10 bases from V and 6 bases from J, leaving 19 bases between. CDR3: CATLDSGSVNEQFF. CDR3 DNA: TGTGCCACCCTAGACAGCGGATCGGTCAATGAGCAGTTCTTC.

The count of this clonotype is one. The junction differs from germline at one of its ends, possibly a read error. The chain recombines TRBV14 with TRBJ2-1; 7 bases fit TRBD2. The CDR3 spans 16 residues. CDR1 and CDR2 (germline): SGHDN, FVKESK. CDR3 bases: TGTGCCAGCAGCCAAGTTGAGCTGAAAGCGCGGGAGAATATGGTCTTC. Translated: CASSQVELKARENMVF.

In DNA, the CDR3 is TGTGCCAGCAGCTTAGCGGCAGGCCTCTCTGGGGCCAACGTCCTGACTTTC. This sequence encodes CASSLAAGLSGANVLTF. This chain links TRBV7-9 with TRBJ2-6; D remains ambiguous. CDR3 length equals 17 residues. V gave up 0 bases and J gave up 0 bases, with 9 bases separating them. Germline V gene data show CDR1 as SEHNR and CDR2 as FQNEAQ (reference sequence).

This chain uses TRBV21-1 with TRBJ1-5; the tabulated D call, TRBD1, remains unverified against the DNA. TRBV21-1 counts as a pseudogene. The CDR3 consists of 17 residues. The CDR3 bases are TGTGCCAGCAGCGTCCCTCAGGGGCGAAATAGCAATCAGCCCCAGCATTTT. This codes for CASSVPQGRNSNQPQHF.

The chain employs TRBV28 and TRBJ1-5; D is unclear. The CDR3 consists of 13 residues. The V gene lost 8 bases and the J gene lost 8 bases, with 16 bases spanning the gap. The germline V gene has CDR1 MDHEN and CDR2 SYDVKM. The CDR3 bases are TGTGCCAGCGGCCTCCCGGCACCCAAGCCCCAGCATTTT. Its protein product is CASGLPAPKPQHF.

The chain has TRBV28 and TRBJ1-5; 7 bases fit TRBD1. CDR1 is MDHEN, CDR2 SYDVKM, per germline. The CDR3 sequence is 14 residues long. Unmatched junction bases numbered 4, after V lost 5 bases and J lost 3 bases. CDR3 nucleotide sequence: TGTGCCAGCAGTCACAGGGGCTTCAATCAGCCCCAGCATTTT. Amino acid sequence: CASSHRGFNQPQHF. The full variable domain, with the rest looked up from reference TRBV28 and TRBJ1-5, is DVKVTQSSRYLVKRTGEKVFLECVQDMDHENMFWYRQDPGLGLRLIYFSYDVKMKEKGDIPEGYSVSREKKERFSLILESASTNQTSMYLCASSHRGFNQPQHFGDGTRLSIL.

The chain recombines TRBV3-1 with TRBJ2-1, with 9 bases that match TRBD1. The junction had 8 bases not matched to a gene; V was cut back by 6 bases and J by 5 bases. CDR1 is LGHDT and CDR2 is YNNKEL in the germline V gene (reference sequence). This CDR3 has 15 amino acids. In nucleotides, the CDR3 is TGTGCCAGCAGTCACGGGACAGGGTTCAACAATGAGCAGTTCTTC. Its translation: CASSHGTGFNNEQFF.

The chain uses TRBV7-2 and TRBJ1-5; D not resolved. This CDR3 region has 15 residues. V was cut by 1 base and J by 4 bases, with 11 bases left in between. From germline, CDR1 is SGHTA and CDR2 FQGNSA. CDR3 loop: CASSLVASENQPQHF. The CDR3 DNA is TGTGCCAGCAGCTTAGTTGCCTCGGAGAATCAGCCCCAGCATTTT.

This chain connects TRBV14 to TRBJ2-4; D not certain. Germline loops: CDR1 SGHDN, CDR2 FVKESK. The CDR3 consists of 18 residues. Trimming pared 0 bases from V and 0 bases from J, leaving 15 bases between. CDR3 bases: TGTGCCAGCAGCCAAGAAGGTGGACGGTCCCTAGCCAAAAACATTCAGTACTTC. It specifies CASSQEGGRSLAKNIQYF.

This CDR3 reads CASSLVSGASGWSGEQYF. Written as DNA, the CDR3 is TGTGCCAGCAGCTTAGTTAGTGGGGCTAGCGGGTGGTCTGGCGAGCAGTACTTC. This sequence joins TRBV7-2 and TRBJ2-7, with 8 bases identical to TRBD2. The CDR3 is made up of 18 amino acids. Germline loops: CDR1 SGHTA, CDR2 FQGNSA. Trimming took 1 base from V and 6 from J; bases not matched to a gene: 17.